The T cell receptor (beta chain) described here comes from a study of blood T cells in healthy people across ages (dated by TCRdb to between 2015 and 2016). About the investigation overall: In model experiments, roughly one uniquely barcoded TCR beta cDNA molecule per two T cells was captured by template switching. Age-related changes in TCR beta repertoire diversity were measured in the study by deep sequencing normalized with unique cDNA molecular identifiers. Four age groups were formed from the donors: young (average around 15 years), middle-aged (approximately 39), aged (more than 55) and long-lived (82). To avoid experimental bias, donors of different ages were spread randomly across the sequencing lanes. Using the same blood draw, the study looked at two additional independent replicas of 1 million unique cDNA reads for two donors, one aged 18 to 30 and the other aged 80 or older. The investigation overall reported the following: Compared with the aged group, the long-lived group had more naive CD4+ T cells, fewer expanded clones and increased TCR diversity, a pattern suggesting age selection. As age increased, observed TCR beta diversity per million T cells dropped in a roughly linear way, and a significant reduction was already evident by age 40. Because donor CMV infection status was unknown, age-related changes in expanded clonotypes were potentially confounded. A strong correlation was found between observed TCR beta diversity and the percentage of naive T cells measured by flow cytometry. Because profiling used bulk unsorted PBMCs, naive and antigen-experienced compartments could not be compared conclusively. Estimates of total diversity based on one million sequenced T cells were regarded as lower bounds and as underestimates.

Concerning this clonotype: No antigen is known for it. No much larger clonotype is one base removed from it; base qualities were not supplied.

The CDR3, cysteine through phenylalanine, is 16 amino acids long. Of the read, only the CDR3 DNA is kept; its 48 bases are in frame from base 1. From the germline V gene, CDR1 is LGHNA and CDR2 is YNFKEQ. Trimming costs V 0 bases and J 5 bases, and their ends lie 13 bases apart. Systemically healthy Caucasian individuals from Russia, 35 to 40 in total and aged about 6 to 90 years, were included as donors. Each donor gave around 9.9 milliliters of peripheral blood, collected into EDTA-treated Vacutainer tubes. Ficoll-Paque density-gradient centrifugation was used to isolate PBMCs, with at least 7 million per sample. Trizol reagent was used to extract total RNA from PBMCs, with at least 6 micrograms per sample. Naive CD45RAhigh/CD27high T cell percentages were measured by flow cytometry on a PBMC aliquot from every donor. Library prep was done by 5' RACE. The reads were generated on an Illumina HiSeq 2500. A second PCR of roughly 7 to 11 cycles was performed with a sample-barcoded 5' primer and a J-beta primer mix. A template-switch 5' adaptor carrying 12 random nucleotides introduced a unique molecular identifier onto each TCR beta cDNA molecule. Each sample yielded at least 2.5 million CDR3-containing paired-end reads. The Mint cDNA synthesis kit, primed by a TRBC-specific oligonucleotide, was used to synthesize first-strand cDNA from all RNA. After uracil-DNA glycosylase treatment, a first 18-cycle PCR used universal primers M1SS and BC2_uni_R on all cDNA. Per the authors' processing: For normalization, 1 million high-quality reads were randomly selected from each sample, with every read carrying a distinct molecular identifier. Instead of being binned into consensus sequences, reads that shared molecular identifiers were thrown out. MiTCR, with a Q25 quality threshold and the strictest error-elimination algorithm, was used for CDR3 identification, clonotype clustering and error correction. A nonparametric unseen species model with Euler transformation was used to estimate lower-bound total TCR beta diversity. TCRdb trimmed the raw reads at Q25, called clones with MiXCR and kept productive beta chains. All rows with the same CDR3 protein become a single entry with the most common DNA and genes. TCRdb assigned the V and J calls; the authors' analysis was not used. The sample table records 600,000 to 800,000 distinct CDR3 sequences; approximately 52% of these occur just once. Of the sample, 13% is held by the ten largest clones.

The V gene is TRBV4-2 and the J gene is TRBJ1-4, with no D gene named confidently. Sequencing was done on a sample of blood. The TCR originated in a woman older than 75 in good health. The CDR3 region reads CASSQDRGSGNEKLFF. The nucleotides are TGTGCCAGCAGCCAAGATCGCGGGTCGGGAAATGAAAAACTGTTTTTT.